The 22 T cell receptor beta chains reported below all come from one sample, sequenced in a study of T cell responses to AZD1222 COVID-19 vaccine. Profiling relied on immunoSEQ multiplex PCR, and the TCRdb table lists in-frame clones only, not all of them. The profile shows some 170,000 clones, roughly nine tenths of them singletons. The material sequenced was peripheral blood, taken 28 days after the second AZD1222 dose. The source is an adult who received the AZD1222 COVID-19 vaccine.

This clone has more than one count but fewer than ten. The gene calls are TRBV4-1 and TRBJ2-3; tentatively, D is TRBD1 or TRBD2 (5 bases each). There are 16 residues in the CDR3. Germline lookup yields CDR1 MGHRA and CDR2 YSYEKL. The V and J ends lost 8 bases and 2 bases respectively, with 20 bases between them. The CDR3 spells CASGGVGFFSTDTQYF. DNA of the CDR3: TGCGCCAGCGGGGGTGTCGGTTTCTTCTCCACAGATACGCAGTATTTT.

This clone has just one count. Within the sample, other DNA sequences also encode this same CDR3. The rearrangement uses TRBV2 and TRBJ1-2; D might be TRBD1 (6 bases). The V and J ends lost 6 bases and 1 base respectively, with 9 bases between them. The CDR3 has 13 residues. Germline lookup yields CDR1 SNHLY and CDR2 FYNNEI. The CDR3 spells CASSPDSNYGYTF. The CDR3 DNA is TGTGCCAGCAGCCCGGACAGTAACTATGGCTACACCTTC.

The CDR3: CASSHRDHSYEQYF. CDR3 coding DNA: TGTGCCAGCAGCCATAGGGACCACTCCTACGAGCAGTACTTC. This chain links TRBV3-1 (or the pseudogene TRBV3-2) with TRBJ2-7, with D possibly called TRBD1 or TRBD2 (5 bases each). The CDR3 consists of 14 residues. Looked up from germline, CDR1 is LGHDT and CDR2 is YNNKEL (reference sequence). V lost 3 bases and J 0 bases, leaving 9 bases between the germline ends.

The rearrangement uses TRBV20-1 and TRBJ2-5, with D tentatively TRBD1 (5 bases). The CDR3 totals 16 residues. The V gene lost 3 bases and the J gene lost 2 bases, with 19 bases spanning the gap. Germline V CDR1 and CDR2: DFQATT, SNEGSKA (reference sequence). For the CDR3, the DNA is TGCAGTGCTAGTCCAACGACAGTCCGAATTCAAGAGACCCAGTACTTC. It codes for CSASPTTVRIQETQYF.

V gene TRBV9 combines with J gene TRBJ2-3; no definite D call. V lost 7 bases to trimming and J lost 2 bases, with 14 bases between them. The CDR3 is 14 residues long. Germline assignment: CDR1 SGDLS and CDR2 YYNGEE. CDR3 sequence reads: CASGPQPVTDTQYF. CDR3 sequence (DNA): TGTGCCAGCGGGCCCCAGCCCGTCACAGATACGCAGTATTTT. The whole variable domain, remainder taken from reference TRBV9 and TRBJ2-3, is DSGVTQTPKHLITATGQRVTLRCSPRSGDLSVYWYQQSLDQGLQFLIQYYNGEERAKGNILERFSAQQFPDLHSELNLSSLELGDSALYFCASGPQPVTDTQYFGPGTRLTVL.

This chain links TRBV6-5 with TRBJ1-1, with no clear D. Germline V lookup: CDR1 MNHEY, CDR2 SVGAGI. V lost 7 bases, J lost 0 bases, and 12 bases lay in between. The CDR3 has 14 residues. The CDR3 reads CASIQTFMNTEAFF. The CDR3 DNA reads TGTGCCAGCATCCAAACATTCATGAACACTGAAGCTTTCTTT.

This clone was recorded a few times. Other DNA sequences in the same sample also yield this CDR3. The chain has TRBV6-5 and TRBJ1-2; D not certain. Germline V gene sequence: CDR1 MNHEY, CDR2 SVGAGI. CDR3 length: 12 residues. Trimming took 2 bases from V and 4 from J, leaving 5 bases between them. CDR3 nucleotides: TGTGCCAGCAGTTACGGTAGCTATGGCTACACCTTC. This codes for CASSYGSYGYTF.

Comment on this clone: The identical CDR3 is also encoded by other nucleotide sequences in the sample. In DNA form, the CDR3 reads TGTGCCAGCAGCCAAGCCGGAAGGCCGAACTATGGCTACACCTTC. It codes for CASSQAGRPNYGYTF. This chain connects TRBV3-1 (or the pseudogene TRBV3-2) to TRBJ1-2; D is uncertain. CDR1 is LGHDT, CDR2 YNNKEL, per germline (reference sequence). The CDR3 extends over 15 amino acids. Trimming shortened V by 1 base and J by 2 bases, and 11 bases separated the two germline ends.

The chain joins TRBV7-9 to TRBJ1-2, with D tentatively TRBD1 (6 bases). The CDR3 has 12 residues. V lost 5 bases, J lost 8 bases, and 12 bases lay in between. CDR1 SEHNR and CDR2 FQNEAQ come from the germline V gene (reference sequence). CDR3 nucleotide sequence: TGTGCCAGCAGCGCAACAGGGTACGGCTACACCTTC. It specifies CASSATGYGYTF.

This clone was seen just once. The chain is built from TRBV10-3 and TRBJ2-1; a weak D match, TRBD2 (5 bases). The CDR3 has 11 residues. The V gene lost 7 bases and the J gene lost 8 bases, with 9 bases spanning the gap. The germline CDR1 and CDR2 sequences are ENHRY and SYGVKD. Here the CDR3 reads CAITGGYEQFF. CDR3 nucleotides: TGTGCCATCACCGGCGGGTATGAGCAGTTCTTC.

The chain links TRBV11-3 to TRBJ2-3; D tentatively fits TRBD1 or TRBD2 (5 bases each). The ends were cut back, 4 bases at V and 2 bases at J, with 13 bases in the middle. The germline V gene encodes CDR1 SGHNT and CDR2 YENEEA. This CDR3 has 15 amino acids. CDR3 in amino acids: CASSYSAGATDTQYF. The CDR3 DNA is TGTGCCAGCAGCTATTCCGCCGGGGCCACAGATACGCAGTATTTT.

This clone was seen a single time. Here the CDR3 DNA reads TGCAGCGTTGAAACATACACGATGAACACTGAAGCTTTCTTT. Translation: CSVETYTMNTEAFF. This rearrangement joins TRBV29-1 to TRBJ1-1; D remains unclear. V was pared by 2 bases and J by 0 bases, with 10 bases between. Germline V gives CDR1 SQVTM, CDR2 ANQGSEA. The CDR3 totals 14 residues.

This clone was recorded only once. This sequence joins TRBV7-2 and TRBJ1-2; D not certain. This CDR3 contains 15 residues. Germline CDR1 and CDR2: SGHTA and FQGNSA. Trimming left V 8 bases short and J 1 base short, with 17 bases between. The CDR3 nucleotides read TGTGCCAGCTCCAACCGGGAACCAGATAACTATGGCTACACCTTC. It yields the protein CASSNREPDNYGYTF. Looking up the rest from reference TRBV7-2 and TRBJ1-2 gives the full variable domain: GAGVSQSPSNKVTEKGKDVELRCDPISGHTALYWYRQSLGQGLEFLIYFQGNSAPDKSGLPSDRFSAERTGGSVSTLTIQRTQQEDSAVYLCASSNREPDNYGYTFGSGTRLTVV.

In its sample, this clone was seen once. This chain joins TRBV5-6 and TRBJ1-2; D is perhaps TRBD1 (5 bases). V was shortened by 1 base and J by 2 bases, with 18 bases between the two germline ends. The germline V gene encodes CDR1 SGHDT and CDR2 YYEEEE. The CDR3 is 17 amino acids. The CDR3 reads CASSLKGGGAANYGYTF. CDR3 nucleotides: TGTGCCAGCAGCTTGAAGGGTGGAGGGGCAGCAAACTATGGCTACACCTTC.

The chain employs TRBV2 and TRBJ2-7; 10 nucleotides agree with TRBD1. The germline gives CDR1 SNHLY, CDR2 FYNNEI. The V segment lost 7 bases and the J segment 1 base; nucleotides outside the gene matches: 4. This CDR3 is 14 amino acids long. CDR3 nucleotides: TGTGCCAGCAAACGGACAGGGGGATCCTACGAGCAGTACTTC. As protein: CASKRTGGSYEQYF.

This clone occurred once. This sample also contains other DNA sequences that code for the same CDR3. J is TRBJ1-5 and V is TRBV11-2, with TRBD1 as a possible D gene (6 bases). The V end lost 5 bases, the J end lost 1 base, and 12 bases lay between the germline ends. Looked up from germline, CDR1 is SGHAT and CDR2 is FQNNGV. The CDR3 runs to 15 residues. CDR3 in amino acids: CASSRTVGSNQPQHF. The DNA for the CDR3 is TGTGCCAGCAGCCGGACAGTCGGAAGCAATCAGCCCCAGCATTTT.

This sequence joins TRBV18 and TRBJ1-1, with unresolved D. The germline gives CDR1 KGHSH, CDR2 LQKENI. CDR3 length equals 16 residues. V lost 5 bases and J lost 2, with 18 bases in between. The CDR3 DNA follows: TGTGCCAGCTCATCCGGATTGGGGTTGGATAACACTGAAGCTTTCTTT. Protein sequence: CASSSGLGLDNTEAFF.

The rearrangement links TRBV30 to TRBJ1-2, with unresolved D. Germline V gene data show CDR1 as GTSNPN and CDR2 as SVGIG (reference sequence). There are 13 residues in the CDR3. Trimming left V 4 bases short and J 0 bases short, with 9 bases between. CDR3 nucleotide sequence: TGTGCCTGGATACAGAGCGCTAACTATGGCTACACCTTC. It codes for CAWIQSANYGYTF. The full variable domain, with the rest looked up from reference TRBV30 and TRBJ1-2, is SQTIHQWPATLVQPVGSPLSLECTVEGTSNPNLYWYRQAAGRGLQLLFYSVGIGQISSEVPQNLSASRPQDRQFILSSKKLLLSDSGFYLCAWIQSANYGYTFGSGTRLTVV.

V usage is TRBV4-1 and J usage is TRBJ1-5; possibly TRBD1 for D (5 bases). The V gene lost 0 bases and the J gene lost 9 bases, with 12 bases spanning the gap. Per germline, CDR1 MGHRA and CDR2 YSYEKL. This CDR3 comprises 14 residues. This CDR3 reads CASSQDPGPLPQHF. CDR3 DNA sequence: TGCGCCAGCAGCCAAGATCCGGGACCGTTGCCCCAGCATTTT.

V gene TRBV19 combines with J gene TRBJ1-1; D remains ambiguous. The CDR3 is made up of 13 amino acids. Trimming removed 5 bases at V and 5 bases at J, with 12 bases between. The germline V gene has CDR1 LNHDA and CDR2 SQIVND (reference sequence). This chain's CDR3 is CASSPPRRTEAFF. DNA of the CDR3: TGTGCCAGTAGTCCCCCCCGAAGGACTGAAGCTTTCTTT.

As regards this clone: Compared with germline, one end of the junction differs, possibly owing to a read error. The chain combines TRBV15 with TRBJ1-4; D is unresolved. From germline, CDR1 is LNHNV and CDR2 YYDKDF (reference sequence). The CDR3 is 12 amino acids. This CDR3 reads CATSAQTRKTVF. CDR3 coding DNA: TGTGCCACCAGCGCACAGACTAGAAAAACTGTTTTT.

This clone showed up just once. V usage is TRBV6-5 and J usage is TRBJ1-5; 7 bases line up with TRBD1. Germline V gives CDR1 MNHEY, CDR2 SVGAGI. Trimming removed 6 bases from V and 9 bases from J; junction bases left unmatched: 11. The CDR3 contains 14 residues. The CDR3 nucleotides are TGTGCCAGCAGCCTAGACAGGGTAGGGAGGCCCCAGCATTTT. Protein: CASSLDRVGRPQHF.